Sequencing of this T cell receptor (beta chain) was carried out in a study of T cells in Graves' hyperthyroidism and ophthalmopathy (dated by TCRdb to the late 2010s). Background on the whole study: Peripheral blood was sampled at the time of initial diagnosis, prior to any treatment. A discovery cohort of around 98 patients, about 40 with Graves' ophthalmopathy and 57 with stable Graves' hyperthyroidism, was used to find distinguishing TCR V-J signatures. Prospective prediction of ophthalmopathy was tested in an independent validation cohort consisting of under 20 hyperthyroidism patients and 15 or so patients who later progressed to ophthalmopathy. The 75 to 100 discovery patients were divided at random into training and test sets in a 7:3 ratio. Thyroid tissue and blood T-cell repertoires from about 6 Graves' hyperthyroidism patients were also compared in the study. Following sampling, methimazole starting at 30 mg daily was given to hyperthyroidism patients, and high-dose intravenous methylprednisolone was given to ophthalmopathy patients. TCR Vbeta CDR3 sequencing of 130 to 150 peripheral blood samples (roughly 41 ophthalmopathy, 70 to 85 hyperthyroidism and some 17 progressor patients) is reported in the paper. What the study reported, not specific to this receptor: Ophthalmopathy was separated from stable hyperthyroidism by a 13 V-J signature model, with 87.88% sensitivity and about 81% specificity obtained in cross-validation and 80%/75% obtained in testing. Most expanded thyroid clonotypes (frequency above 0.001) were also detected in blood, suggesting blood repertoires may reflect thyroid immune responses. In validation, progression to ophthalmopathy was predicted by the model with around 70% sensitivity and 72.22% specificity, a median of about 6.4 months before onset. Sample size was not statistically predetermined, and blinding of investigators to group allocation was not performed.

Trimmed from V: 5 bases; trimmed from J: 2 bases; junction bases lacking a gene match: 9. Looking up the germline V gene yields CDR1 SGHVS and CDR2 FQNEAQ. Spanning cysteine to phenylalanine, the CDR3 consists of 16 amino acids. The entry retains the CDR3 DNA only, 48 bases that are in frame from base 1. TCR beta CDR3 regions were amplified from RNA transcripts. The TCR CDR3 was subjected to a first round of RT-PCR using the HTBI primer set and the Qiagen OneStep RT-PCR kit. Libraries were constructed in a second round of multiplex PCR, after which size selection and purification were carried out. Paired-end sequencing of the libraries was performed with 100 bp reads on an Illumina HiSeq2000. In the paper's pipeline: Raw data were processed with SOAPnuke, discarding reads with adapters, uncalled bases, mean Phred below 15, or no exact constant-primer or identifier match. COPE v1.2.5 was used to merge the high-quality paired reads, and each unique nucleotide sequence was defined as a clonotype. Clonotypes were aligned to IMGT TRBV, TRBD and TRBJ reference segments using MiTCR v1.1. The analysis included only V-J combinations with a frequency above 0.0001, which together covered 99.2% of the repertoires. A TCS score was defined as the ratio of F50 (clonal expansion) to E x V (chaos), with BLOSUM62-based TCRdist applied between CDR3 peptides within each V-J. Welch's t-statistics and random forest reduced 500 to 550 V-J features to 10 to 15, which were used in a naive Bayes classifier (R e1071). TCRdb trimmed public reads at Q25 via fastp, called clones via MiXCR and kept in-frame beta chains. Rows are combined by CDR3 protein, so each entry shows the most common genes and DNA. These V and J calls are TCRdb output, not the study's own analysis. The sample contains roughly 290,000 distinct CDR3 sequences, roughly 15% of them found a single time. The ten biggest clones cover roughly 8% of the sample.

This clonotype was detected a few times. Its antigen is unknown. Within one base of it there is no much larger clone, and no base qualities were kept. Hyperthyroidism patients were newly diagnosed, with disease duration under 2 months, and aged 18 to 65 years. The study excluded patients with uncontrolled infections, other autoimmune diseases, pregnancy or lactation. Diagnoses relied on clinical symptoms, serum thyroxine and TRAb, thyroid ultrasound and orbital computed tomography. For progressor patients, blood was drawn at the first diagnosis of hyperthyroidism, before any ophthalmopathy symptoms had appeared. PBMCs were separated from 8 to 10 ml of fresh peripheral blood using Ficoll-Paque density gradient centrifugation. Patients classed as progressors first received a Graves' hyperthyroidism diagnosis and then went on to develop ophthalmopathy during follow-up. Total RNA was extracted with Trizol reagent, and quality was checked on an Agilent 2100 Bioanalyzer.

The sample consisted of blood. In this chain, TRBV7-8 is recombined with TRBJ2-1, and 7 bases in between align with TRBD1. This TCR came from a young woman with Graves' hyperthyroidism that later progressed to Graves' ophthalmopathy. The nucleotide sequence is TGTGCCAGCAGCGTCCCGGGGACAGAACCCTACAATGAGCAGTTCTTC. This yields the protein CASSVPGTEPYNEQFF.